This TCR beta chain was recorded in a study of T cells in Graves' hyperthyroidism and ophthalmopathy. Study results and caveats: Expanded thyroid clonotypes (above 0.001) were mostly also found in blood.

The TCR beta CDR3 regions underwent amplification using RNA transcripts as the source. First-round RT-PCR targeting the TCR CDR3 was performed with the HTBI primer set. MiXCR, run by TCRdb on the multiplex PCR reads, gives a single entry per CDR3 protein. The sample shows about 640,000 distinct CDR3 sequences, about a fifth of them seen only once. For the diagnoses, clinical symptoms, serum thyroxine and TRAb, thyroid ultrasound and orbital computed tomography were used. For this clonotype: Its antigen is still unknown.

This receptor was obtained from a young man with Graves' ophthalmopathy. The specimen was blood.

The CDR3 spells CASSPPQGQYEQYF. Written as DNA, the CDR3 is TGTGCCAGCTCACCACCGCAGGGTCAGTACGAGCAGTACTTC. The chain is built from TRBV18 and TRBJ2-7, with a weak D call TRBD1 (5 bases). The CDR3 consists of 14 residues. Looked up from germline, CDR1 is KGHSH and CDR2 is LQKENI. V dropped 0 bases and J dropped 4 bases, with 10 bases sitting between them.